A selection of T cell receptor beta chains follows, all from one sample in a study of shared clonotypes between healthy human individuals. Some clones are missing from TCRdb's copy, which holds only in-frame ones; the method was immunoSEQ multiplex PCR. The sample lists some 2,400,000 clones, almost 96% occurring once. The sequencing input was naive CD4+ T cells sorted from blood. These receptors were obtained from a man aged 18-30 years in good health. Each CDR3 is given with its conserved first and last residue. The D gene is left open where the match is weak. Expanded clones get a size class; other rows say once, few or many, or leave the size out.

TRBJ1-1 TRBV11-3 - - CASSLRGGTEAFF TGTGCCAGCAGCTTGAGGGGCGGGACTGAAGCTTTCTTT
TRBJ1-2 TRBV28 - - CASSLTERGYTF TGTGCCAGCAGTTTGACCGAGCGGGGCTACACCTTC
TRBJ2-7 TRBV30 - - CARTGAGKPYEQYF TGTGCCAGAACCGGGGCAGGGAAACCCTACGAGCAGTACTTC
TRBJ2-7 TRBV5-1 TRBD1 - CASSPGQGFTYEQYF TGCGCCAGCAGCCCGGGACAGGGATTTACCTACGAGCAGTACTTC
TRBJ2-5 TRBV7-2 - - CASSLGRWAAETQYF TGTGCCAGCAGCTTAGGGAGGTGGGCGGCGGAGACCCAGTACTTC
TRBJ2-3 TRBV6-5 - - CASSFGRGWGDTQYF TGTGCCAGCAGTTTCGGTCGCGGGTGGGGAGATACGCAGTATTTT
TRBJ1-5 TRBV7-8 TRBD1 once CASSLARRDRGYSNQPQHF TGTGCCAGCAGCTTAGCGCGCCGGGACAGGGGGTATAGCAATCAGCCCCAGCATTTT
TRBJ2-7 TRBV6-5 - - CASSRGRGHEQYF TGTGCCAGCTCAAGGGGACGGGGCCACGAGCAGTACTTC
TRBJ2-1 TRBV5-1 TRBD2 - CASSSPTSGGYNEQFF TGCGCCAGCAGCTCGCCGACTAGCGGGGGCTACAATGAGCAGTTCTTC
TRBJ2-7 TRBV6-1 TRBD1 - CASSKNRGRSYEQYF TGTGCCAGCAGTAAAAACAGGGGACGATCCTACGAGCAGTACTTC
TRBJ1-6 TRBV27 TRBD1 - CASSFSYGGQISSYNSPLHF TGTGCCAGCAGTTTCTCGTACGGGGGACAGATCAGCTCCTATAATTCACCCCTCCACTTT
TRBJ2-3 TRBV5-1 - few CASSLGGVGTDTQYF TGCGCCAGCAGCTTGGGAGGGGTCGGCACAGATACGCAGTATTTT
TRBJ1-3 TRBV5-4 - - CASSLDGGSGNTIYF TGTGCCAGCAGCTTGGACGGTGGCTCTGGAAACACCATATATTTT
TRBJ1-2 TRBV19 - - CASSIGREKGYTF TGTGCCAGTAGTATAGGCAGGGAGAAAGGCTACACCTTC
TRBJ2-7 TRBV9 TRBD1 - CASSPRPPGQGVIYEQYF TGTGCCAGCAGCCCCCGCCCACCGGGACAGGGAGTAATCTACGAGCAGTACTTC
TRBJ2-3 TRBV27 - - CASSLKDHTDTQYF TGTGCCAGCAGTTTAAAGGACCACACAGATACGCAGTATTTT
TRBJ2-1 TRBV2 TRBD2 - CASGRIAGAPPTDEQFF TGTGCCAGCGGGAGAATAGCGGGGGCACCCCCTACGGATGAGCAGTTCTTC
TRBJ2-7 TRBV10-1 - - CASSESGRGHEQYF TGCGCCAGCAGTGAGTCGGGCAGGGGCCACGAGCAGTACTTC
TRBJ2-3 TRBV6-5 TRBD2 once CASSSSGRDADTQYF TGTGCCAGCAGTTCAAGCGGGAGGGACGCAGATACGCAGTATTTT
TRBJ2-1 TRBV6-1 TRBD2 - CASRWGGYNEQFF TGTGCCAGCAGGTGGGGGGGGTACAATGAGCAGTTCTTC
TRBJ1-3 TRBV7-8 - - CASSLDRVSGNTIYF TGTGCCAGCAGCTTAGACCGAGTCTCTGGAAACACCATATATTTT
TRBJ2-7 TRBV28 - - CATQSPKVAYEQYF TGTGCCACCCAATCTCCAAAGGTCGCCTACGAGCAGTACTTC
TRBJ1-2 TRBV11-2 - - CASSLALQDGYTF TGTGCCAGCAGCTTAGCCTTGCAGGATGGCTACACCTTC
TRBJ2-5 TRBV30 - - CALKSTGRETQYF TGTGCCCTTAAATCCACAGGGCGGGAGACCCAGTACTTC
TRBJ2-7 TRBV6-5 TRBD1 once CASNRGLYEQYF TGTGCCAGCAACAGGGGGCTTTACGAGCAGTACTTC
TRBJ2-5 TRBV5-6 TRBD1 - CASSLAGTGRETQYF TGTGCCAGCAGCCTCGCCGGGACAGGACGAGAGACCCAGTACTTC
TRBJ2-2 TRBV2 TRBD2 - CASSGAGVNTGELFF TGTGCCAGCAGCGGGGCGGGAGTAAACACCGGGGAGCTGTTTTTT
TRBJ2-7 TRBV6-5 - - CASSRGKFYYEQYF TGTGCCAGCAGTAGGGGGAAATTTTACTACGAGCAGTACTTC
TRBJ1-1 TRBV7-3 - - CASSLQGEMMTEAFF TGTGCCAGCAGCTTACAGGGTGAGATGATGACTGAAGCTTTCTTT
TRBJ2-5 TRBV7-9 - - CASSLGLNQETQYF TGTGCCAGCAGCTTAGGACTAAACCAAGAGACCCAGTACTTC
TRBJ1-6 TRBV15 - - CATSRENPGPLHF TGTGCCACCAGCAGAGAAAACCCGGGACCCCTCCACTTT
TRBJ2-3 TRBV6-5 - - CASSYELARTDTQYF TGTGCCAGCAGTTACGAGCTAGCCCGCACAGATACGCAGTATTTT
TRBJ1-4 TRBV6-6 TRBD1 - CASSDQGQGYEKLFF TGTGCCAGCAGTGACCAGGGACAGGGGTATGAAAAACTGTTTTTT
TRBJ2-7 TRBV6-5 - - CASTQGGEQYF TGTGCCAGCACCCAGGGGGGCGAGCAGTACTTC
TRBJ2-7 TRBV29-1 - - CSVEDQSEPFSYEQYF TGCAGCGTTGAAGATCAGTCGGAGCCCTTCTCCTACGAGCAGTACTTC
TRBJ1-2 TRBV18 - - CASSPQGVQGNSYTF TGTGCCAGCTCACCTCAAGGGGTCCAGGGAAATAGCTACACCTTC
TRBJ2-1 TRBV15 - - CATSRDRALRPTEQFF TGTGCCACCAGCAGAGATAGGGCACTCCGACCGACTGAGCAGTTCTTC